The entry below describes one T cell receptor (beta chain). The antigen it recognizes is unknown. The sample holds no much larger clone one base away, and base qualities are not on file. This entry belongs to a study of blood T cell repertoires in COVID-19 (dated by TCRdb to the early 2020s). General notes on the study: The collaborator samples originated in the United States, Italy and Spain and spanned the acute and convalescent phases of COVID-19. The prospective study material was composed of cDNA or gDNA derived from T cells, B-cell-depleted T cells, or PBMCs. The dataset comprised deeply sampled blood TCRbeta repertoires from subjects exposed to, actively infected with, or recovered from COVID-19. A freely available public database, intended as a resource for researchers studying the immune response to SARS-CoV-2, is where the repertoires were released. Samples were obtained from the ongoing ImmuneRACE study (first 160 participants) and from roughly 1,300 subjects provided by 6 global collaborators. Nearly every sample came with metadata listing a de-identified subject ID, COVID-19 status, age in years and sex. Where HLA class I and class II types were available, the types were taken from metadata supplied by the sample provider, not from assay-based typing.

The immunoSEQ Assay, a bias-controlled multiplex PCR, was used to amplify TCRbeta CDR3 regions from genomic DNA. Under the source paper's analysis protocol: The number of nucleated cells in each sample was estimated by amplification of reference gene primers within the assay. Sequence reads were collapsed and filtered to measure the absolute abundance of every unique TCRbeta CDR3 rearrangement. For each sample, productive Simpson clonality was calculated as the square root of Simpson's diversity index over productive rearrangements. Drawn from immuneACCESS, this table holds only the in-frame rearrangements with V and J called that TCRdb kept. Clones are partly lost; checked studies trace under half to an unresolved V gene and leave the rest unexplained. For V, J and clone size, that table is used; D and trimming come from the DNA. In this sample the table shows hundreds of thousands of clones, around four fifths of which occur a single time. Approximately 4% of the sample comes from the top ten.

The paper as a whole reports these results and caveats: The amount of clinical and demographic metadata varied by source and participant and was provided uncurated.

The collaborating institutions used their own protocols to collect whole blood in K2EDTA tubes. For TCRbeta analysis, collaborator samples were shipped as frozen whole blood, as isolated PBMCs, or as DNA extracted from either sample type. The sequencing input was peripheral blood. The source of this sequence is a woman aged 40 to 50 with active or convalescent COVID-19.

CDR3 loop: CASSEWGLRYTF. The bases read TGTGCCAGCAGTGAATGGGGGCTGCGCTACACCTTC. The chain employs TRBV25-1 and TRBJ1-2; the D region possibly corresponds to TRBD1 (6 bases align). V loses 1 base, J loses 9 bases, and the germline ends lie 9 bases apart. The germline V gene sets CDR1 to MGHDK and CDR2 to SYGVNS. The CDR3 contains 12 residues, cysteine and phenylalanine counted. The CDR3 DNA has 36 bases and is translated from base 1.